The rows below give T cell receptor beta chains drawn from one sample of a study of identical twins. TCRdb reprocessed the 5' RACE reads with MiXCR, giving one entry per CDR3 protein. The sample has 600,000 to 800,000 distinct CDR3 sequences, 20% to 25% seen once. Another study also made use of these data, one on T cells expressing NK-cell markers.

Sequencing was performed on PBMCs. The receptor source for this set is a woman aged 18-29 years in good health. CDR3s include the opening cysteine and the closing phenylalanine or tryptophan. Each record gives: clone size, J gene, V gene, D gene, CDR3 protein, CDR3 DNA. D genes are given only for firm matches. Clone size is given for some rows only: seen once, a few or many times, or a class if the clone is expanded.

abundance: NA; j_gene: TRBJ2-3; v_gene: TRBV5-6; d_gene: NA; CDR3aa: CASSSRRGTQYF; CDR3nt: TGTGCCAGCAGCTCCCGCAGGGGTACGCAGTATTTT
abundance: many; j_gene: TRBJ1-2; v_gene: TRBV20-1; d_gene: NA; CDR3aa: CSASSANRYGYTF; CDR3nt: TGCAGTGCTAGTTCGGCGAACCGCTATGGCTACACCTTC
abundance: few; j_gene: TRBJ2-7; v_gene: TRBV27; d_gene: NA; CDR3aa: CASSLQGLKNEQYF; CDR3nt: TGTGCCAGCAGTTTACAGGGACTGAAAAACGAGCAGTACTTC
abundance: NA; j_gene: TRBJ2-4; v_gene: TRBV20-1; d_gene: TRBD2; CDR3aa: CSARIVGRGRVKNIQYF; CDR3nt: TGCAGTGCTAGAATTGTCGGTCGGGGGAGGGTAAAAAACATTCAGTACTTC
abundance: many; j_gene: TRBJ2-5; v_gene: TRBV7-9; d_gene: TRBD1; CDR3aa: CATQGQGQETQYF; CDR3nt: TGTGCCACCCAAGGACAGGGACAAGAGACCCAGTACTTC
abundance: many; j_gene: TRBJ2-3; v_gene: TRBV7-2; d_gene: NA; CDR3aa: CASSLGVADTQYF; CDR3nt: TGTGCCAGCAGCTTAGGTGTAGCAGATACGCAGTATTTT
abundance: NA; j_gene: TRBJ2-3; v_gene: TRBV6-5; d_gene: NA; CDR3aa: CASSYGRSPDTQYF; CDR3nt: TGTGCCAGCAGTTACGGGAGGAGTCCAGATACGCAGTATTTT
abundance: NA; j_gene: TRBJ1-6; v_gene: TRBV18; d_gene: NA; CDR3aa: CASSQREHPPLHF; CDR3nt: TGTGCCAGCTCTCAGAGGGAGCATCCACCCCTCCACTTT
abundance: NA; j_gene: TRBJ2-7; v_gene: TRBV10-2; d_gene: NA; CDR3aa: CASSGGHEQYF; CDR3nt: TGCGCCAGCAGTGGTGGGCACGAGCAGTACTTC
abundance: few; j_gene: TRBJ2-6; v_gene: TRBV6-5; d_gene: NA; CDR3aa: CASSYSGVGANVLTF; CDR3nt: TGTGCCAGCAGTTACTCGGGGGTGGGGGCCAACGTCCTGACTTTC
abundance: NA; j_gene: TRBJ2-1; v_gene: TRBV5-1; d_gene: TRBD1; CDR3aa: CASSLAGGSSNEQFF; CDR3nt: TGCGCCAGCAGCTTGGCAGGGGGCTCATCGAATGAGCAGTTCTTC
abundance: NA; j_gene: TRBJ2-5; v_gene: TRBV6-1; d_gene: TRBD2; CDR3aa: CASSEARIAGGPRETQYF; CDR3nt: TGTGCCAGCAGTGAAGCGAGAATAGCGGGGGGCCCACGAGAGACCCAGTACTTC
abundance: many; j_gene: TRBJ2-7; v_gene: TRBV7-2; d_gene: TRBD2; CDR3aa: CASSLAGLVSYEQYF; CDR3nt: TGTGCCAGCAGCTTGGCCGGACTAGTCTCCTACGAGCAGTACTTC
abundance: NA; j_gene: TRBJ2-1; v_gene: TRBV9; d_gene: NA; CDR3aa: CASSVRASDYYDEQFF; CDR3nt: TGTGCCAGCAGCGTAAGGGCTAGCGACTACTACGATGAGCAGTTCTTC
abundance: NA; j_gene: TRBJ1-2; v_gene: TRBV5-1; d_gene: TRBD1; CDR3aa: CASSIGQGENYGYTF; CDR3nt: TGCGCCAGCAGCATCGGACAGGGAGAGAACTATGGCTACACCTTC
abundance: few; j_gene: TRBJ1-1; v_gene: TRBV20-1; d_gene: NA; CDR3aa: CSAARPGDHTEAFF; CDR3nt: TGCAGTGCTGCCCGACCGGGAGACCACACTGAAGCTTTCTTT
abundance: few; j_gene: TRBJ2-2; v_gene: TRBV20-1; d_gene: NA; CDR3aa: CSAYRAGRAGELFF; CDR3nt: TGCAGTGCCTACCGAGCGGGTCGCGCCGGGGAGCTGTTTTTT
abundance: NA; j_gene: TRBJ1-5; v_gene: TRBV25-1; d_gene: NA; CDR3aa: CASSRMNQPQHF; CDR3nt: TGTGCCAGCAGCAGAATGAATCAGCCCCAGCATTTT
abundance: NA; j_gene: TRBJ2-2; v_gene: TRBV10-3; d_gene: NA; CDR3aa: CAISPDVANTGELFF; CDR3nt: TGTGCCATCAGTCCGGACGTCGCGAACACCGGGGAGCTGTTTTTT
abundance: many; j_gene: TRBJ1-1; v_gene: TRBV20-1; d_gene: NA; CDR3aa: CSARDREAFF; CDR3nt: TGCAGTGCTAGGGACCGTGAAGCTTTCTTT
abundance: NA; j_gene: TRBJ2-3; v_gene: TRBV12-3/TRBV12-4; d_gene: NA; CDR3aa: CASSFSADSFETDTQYF; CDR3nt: TGTGCCAGCAGTTTTTCCGCCGACTCTTTTGAGACAGATACGCAGTATTTT
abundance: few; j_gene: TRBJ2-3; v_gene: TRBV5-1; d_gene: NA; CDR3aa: CASSLDSPDTQYF; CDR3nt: TGCGCCAGCAGCTTGGACAGCCCAGATACGCAGTATTTT
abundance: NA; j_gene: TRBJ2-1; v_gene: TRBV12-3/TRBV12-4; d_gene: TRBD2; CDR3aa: CALKPPLAGVNEQFF; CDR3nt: TGTGCCCTCAAGCCCCCACTAGCGGGAGTCAATGAGCAGTTCTTC
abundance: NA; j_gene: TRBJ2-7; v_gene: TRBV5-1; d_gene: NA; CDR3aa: CASSSGLKSAHDEQYF; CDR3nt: TGCGCCAGCAGCTCCGGACTCAAATCGGCCCACGACGAGCAGTACTTC
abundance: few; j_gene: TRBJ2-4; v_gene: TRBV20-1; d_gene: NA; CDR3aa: CSAMQGSKNIQYF; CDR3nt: TGCAGTGCTATGCAGGGGTCCAAAAACATTCAGTACTTC
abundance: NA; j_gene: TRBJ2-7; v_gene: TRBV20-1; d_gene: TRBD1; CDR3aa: CSASPGQGPSYEQYF; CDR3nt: TGCAGTGCTAGTCCCGGACAGGGGCCCTCCTACGAGCAGTACTTC
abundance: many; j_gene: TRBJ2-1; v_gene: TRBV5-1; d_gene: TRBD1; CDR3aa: CASSLLGQGYNEQFF; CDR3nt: TGCGCCAGCAGCTTACTAGGACAGGGGTACAATGAGCAGTTCTTC
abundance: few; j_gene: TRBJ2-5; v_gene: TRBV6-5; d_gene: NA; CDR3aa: CASSYMGGGETQYF; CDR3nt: TGTGCCAGCAGTTACATGGGTGGGGGGGAGACCCAGTACTTC
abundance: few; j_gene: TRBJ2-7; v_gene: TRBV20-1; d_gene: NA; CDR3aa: CSASGGYGEQYF; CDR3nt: TGCAGTGCTAGTGGGGGGTACGGGGAGCAGTACTTC
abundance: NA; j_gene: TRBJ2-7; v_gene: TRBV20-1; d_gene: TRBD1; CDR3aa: CSASKTGASYEQYF; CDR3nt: TGCAGTGCTTCCAAGACAGGGGCATCCTACGAGCAGTACTTC
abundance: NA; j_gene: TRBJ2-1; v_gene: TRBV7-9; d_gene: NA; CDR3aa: CASSLDVKSLDNEQFF; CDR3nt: TGTGCCAGCAGCTTAGATGTTAAAAGCCTGGACAATGAGCAGTTCTTC
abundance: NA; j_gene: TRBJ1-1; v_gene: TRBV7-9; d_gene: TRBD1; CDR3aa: CASSPRQGYTEAFF; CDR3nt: TGTGCCAGCAGCCCGAGACAGGGGTACACTGAAGCTTTCTTT
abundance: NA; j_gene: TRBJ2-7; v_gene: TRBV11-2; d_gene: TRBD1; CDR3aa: CASSSRIGTGGVEQYF; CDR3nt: TGTGCCAGCAGCTCACGGATCGGGACAGGGGGCGTCGAGCAGTACTTC
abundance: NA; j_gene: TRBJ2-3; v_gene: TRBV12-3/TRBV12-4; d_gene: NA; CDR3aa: CASSSLFLADRTDTQYF; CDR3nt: TGTGCCAGCAGTTCCCTCTTTTTAGCGGACCGCACAGATACGCAGTATTTT
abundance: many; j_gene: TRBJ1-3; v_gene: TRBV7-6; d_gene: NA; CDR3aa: CASSRTAGNTIYF; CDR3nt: TGTGCCAGCAGCCGGACAGCTGGAAACACCATATATTTT
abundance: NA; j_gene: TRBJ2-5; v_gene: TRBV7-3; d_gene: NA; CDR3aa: CASSTGGYQETQYF; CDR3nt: TGTGCCAGCAGCACAGGCGGGTACCAAGAGACCCAGTACTTC
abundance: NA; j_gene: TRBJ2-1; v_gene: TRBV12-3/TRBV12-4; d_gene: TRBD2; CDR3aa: CASSPSAGLAGLEQFF; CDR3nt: TGTGCCAGCAGTCCTTCCGCCGGACTAGCGGGTCTAGAGCAGTTCTTC
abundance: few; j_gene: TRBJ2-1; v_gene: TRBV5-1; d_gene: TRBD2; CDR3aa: CASSLGLATNNEQFF; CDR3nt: TGCGCCAGCAGCTTAGGACTAGCGACGAACAATGAGCAGTTCTTC